Below are 12 T cell receptor beta chains sequenced from a single sample in a study of blood T cell repertoires in COVID-19. The repertoire was sequenced with immunoSEQ multiplex PCR; TCRdb's copy has only in-frame clones and lacks some. The data contain 200,000 to 250,000 clones, around 83% of them singletons. Specimen: peripheral blood. The receptors were gathered from a woman in her 50s with COVID-19, enrolled during active disease.

The chain is built from TRBV9 and TRBJ1-2; no clear D gene. This CDR3 region has 15 residues. Germline V lookup: CDR1 SGDLS, CDR2 YYNGEE. Trimming removed 6 bases from V and 4 bases from J, with 19 bases in between. The DNA for the CDR3 is TGTGCCAGCACCCCCGGAGGGTTGAGTGTCTATGGCTACACCTTC. Protein product: CASTPGGLSVYGYTF.

The V and J genes are TRBV5-1 and TRBJ2-3, with D hard to call. The CDR3 runs to 16 residues. Trimming shortened V by 3 bases and J by 2 bases, and 16 bases separated the two germline ends. Looked up from germline, CDR1 is SGHRS and CDR2 is YFSETQ. CDR3: CASSSLLSPFTDTQYF. CDR3 DNA: TGCGCCAGCAGCTCGTTACTTTCACCATTCACAGATACGCAGTATTTT.

In its sample, this clone was seen many times. The V call is TRBV2, the J call TRBJ2-2; a weak D match, TRBD1 (5 bases). Trimming cost V 3 bases and J 5 bases, with 10 bases left between them. The CDR3 runs 14 residues. The V gene's germline CDR1 is SNHLY and CDR2 FYNNEI. The CDR3 sequence: CASSDRGRTGELFF. In nucleotides, the CDR3 is TGTGCCAGCAGTGATAGGGGAAGGACCGGGGAGCTGTTTTTT.

The rearrangement links TRBV19 to TRBJ2-4; D is possibly TRBD2 (5 bases). Trimming removed 4 bases at V and 9 bases at J, with 10 bases between. The CDR3 extends over 12 amino acids. CDR1 LNHDA and CDR2 SQIVND come from the germline V gene (reference sequence). CDR3 protein: CASSTPGGIQYF. The CDR3 nucleotides are TGTGCCAGTAGTACCCCCGGAGGCATTCAGTACTTC. Looking up the rest from reference TRBV19 and TRBJ2-4 gives the full variable domain: DGGITQSPKYLFRKEGQNVTLSCEQNLNHDAMYWYRQDPGQGLRLIYYSQIVNDFQKGDIAEGYSVSREKKESFPLTVTSAQKNPTAFYLCASSTPGGIQYFGAGTRLSVL.

This clone was detected only a few times. The rearrangement joins TRBV9 to TRBJ1-2; 10 bases map to TRBD1. CDR3 size: 16 residues. V dropped 0 bases and J dropped 7; count of bases not matched to a gene: 9. From germline, CDR1 is SGDLS and CDR2 YYNGEE. In DNA, the CDR3 is TGTGCCAGCAGCGTAGGTGTGACAGGGGGCCGGGGTGGCTACACCTTC. Translation: CASSVGVTGGRGGYTF.

The table lists this clone with a count of one. This rearrangement joins TRBV5-1 to TRBJ2-7; the match to TRBD1 covers 7 bases. CDR1 and CDR2 (germline): SGHRS, YFSETQ. The CDR3 is 13 residues long. Trimming took 4 bases from V and 3 from J; bases not matched to a gene: 4. CDR3 residues: CASSPTGIYEQYF. CDR3 coding DNA: TGCGCCAGCAGCCCGACAGGGATCTACGAGCAGTACTTC. Full variable domain (outside the CDR3, taken from reference TRBV5-1 and TRBJ2-7): KAGVTQTPRYLIKTRGQQVTLSCSPISGHRSVSWYQQTPGQGLQFLFEYFSETQRNKGNFPGRFSGRQFSNSRSEMNVSTLELGDSALYLCASSPTGIYEQYFGPGTRLTVT.

This clone was found a few times. The chain couples TRBV5-4 to TRBJ1-1, with a weak D call TRBD1 (6 bases). The ends were cut back, 0 bases at V and 0 bases at J, with 12 bases in the middle. From germline, CDR1 is SGHNT and CDR2 YYREEE (reference sequence). CDR3 size: 16 residues. The CDR3 sequence is CASSLAADSLNTEAFF. CDR3 bases: TGTGCCAGCAGCTTGGCCGCGGACAGTTTGAACACTGAAGCTTTCTTT.

V and J are TRBV9 and TRBJ2-7; TRBD1 matches 7 bases. The germline V gene encodes CDR1 SGDLS and CDR2 YYNGEE. The CDR3 runs 14 residues. Trimming at V came to 0 bases and at J to 3 bases, leaving 3 bases not matched to a gene. Written as DNA, the CDR3 is TGTGCCAGCAGCGTAGCAACAGGGGACTACGAGCAGTACTTC. It codes for CASSVATGDYEQYF.

The genes are TRBV19 and TRBJ2-7; 7 bases map to TRBD1. Germline CDR1 and CDR2: LNHDA and SQIVND (reference sequence). The CDR3 is made up of 23 amino acids. With 7 bases clipped from V and 11 bases from J, the junction kept 44 bases outside the gene matches. DNA for the CDR3: TGTGCCAGTAAAGACCTCCGGGACAGAGCTGGTTCGATCCTCTGGATGGGGCAGAAGGGAGAGTACTTC. Translation gives CASKDLRDRAGSILWMGQKGEYF.

The chain combines TRBV4-3 with TRBJ1-6, with 8 bases that match TRBD1. Germline-derived CDR1 and CDR2 are LGHNA and YSLEER. The CDR3 has 18 amino acids. Trimming took 3 bases from V and 7 from J; bases not matched to a gene: 14. CDR3 sequence (DNA): TGCGCCAGCAGCCATAAATCCACTGGACAGGGAATCAATTCACCCCTCCACTTT. It specifies CASSHKSTGQGINSPLHF.

J is TRBJ2-3 and V is TRBV19; TRBD2 matches 8 bases. In germline, CDR1 is LNHDA, CDR2 SQIVND (reference sequence). The V gene end was trimmed by 7 bases and the J gene end by 2 bases; junction bases not matched to a gene: 11. CDR3 length: 16 residues. The CDR3 DNA sequence: TGTGCCAGTAAAAAATATAGCGGGGCGACCACAGATACGCAGTATTTT. Its translation: CASKKYSGATTDTQYF.

The chain couples TRBV19 to TRBJ2-2; 12 positions match TRBD2. V dropped 8 bases and J dropped 7; count of bases not matched to a gene: 8. The CDR3 sequence is 15 residues long. Germline-derived CDR1 and CDR2 are LNHDA and SQIVND (reference sequence). The CDR3: CASLASGGAGGELFF. The CDR3 coding sequence is TGTGCCAGTCTGGCTAGCGGGGGGGCCGGCGGGGAGCTGTTTTTT.